Listed here are 20 T cell receptor beta chains from one sample, sequenced in a study of blood T cell repertoires in COVID-19. Repertoires were generated with immunoSEQ multiplex PCR, while TCRdb's copy carries only in-frame clones and drops some. Found here are about 190,000 clones, over 75% of them singletons; the top ten hold about an eighth. Sequencing input: peripheral blood. These receptors all come from a woman aged 45-59 years with acute or convalescent COVID-19.

A few counts support this clone. This chain joins TRBV19 and TRBJ1-2; D is unclear. The CDR3 loop spans 14 amino acids. The germline gives CDR1 LNHDA, CDR2 SQIVND (reference sequence). The ends were cut back, 0 bases at V and 9 bases at J, with 14 bases in the middle. CDR3 coding DNA: TGTGCCAGTAGTATAGATCTACTCGGCGGCAGCTACACCTTC. This translates into CASSIDLLGGSYTF.

The chain uses TRBV20-1 and TRBJ2-7; D unresolved. CDR3 length equals 11 residues. Trimming cost V 6 bases and J 2 bases, with 8 bases left between them. The germline V gene has CDR1 DFQATT and CDR2 SNEGSKA (reference sequence). The CDR3 nucleotides are TGCAGTGCAAGCTCCCCCTACGAGCAGTACTTC. Translating it yields CSASSPYEQYF.

The V call is TRBV29-1, the J call TRBJ1-1; 10 positions agree with TRBD1. The V and J ends lost 3 bases and 6 bases, in that order; junction bases with no gene match: 1. The germline V gene has CDR1 SQVTM and CDR2 ANQGSEA. This CDR3 has 12 residues. CDR3 sequence: CSVEGQGSEAFF. In DNA, the CDR3 is TGCAGCGTTGAGGGACAGGGGTCTGAAGCTTTCTTT.

The genes are TRBV18 and TRBJ1-3; D possibly corresponds to TRBD1 (6 bases). This CDR3 contains 15 residues. With 6 bases removed from V and 2 bases from J, the gap between germline ends came to 14 bases. Germline-derived CDR1 and CDR2 are KGHSH and LQKENI. The CDR3 spells CASSLGAGAGNTIYF. CDR3 nucleotide sequence: TGTGCCAGCTCTCTTGGGGCAGGGGCTGGAAACACCATATATTTT.

V usage is TRBV6-5 and J usage is TRBJ1-5; 8 nucleotides line up with TRBD1. There are 15 residues in the CDR3. The V segment lost 6 bases and the J segment 1 base; nucleotides outside the gene matches: 5. Germline values: CDR1 MNHEY, CDR2 SVGAGI. CDR3 bases: TGTGCCAGCAGACAGGGGGGTAACAGCAATCAGCCCCAGCATTTT. It specifies CASRQGGNSNQPQHF.

This sequence joins TRBV21-1 and TRBJ1-6; the table names TRBD1, a call not compared with the DNA. TRBV21-1 is listed as a pseudogene. This CDR3 region has 17 residues. The chain's CDR3 is CASSKARGHDLYSPLHF. In nucleotides, the CDR3 is TGTGCCAGCAGCAAAGCGAGGGGGCACGACCTTTATTCACCCCTCCACTTT.

The J gene is TRBJ2-7, the V gene TRBV27, with D perhaps TRBD2 (6 bases). The germline CDR1 and CDR2 sequences are MNHEY and SMNVEV (reference sequence). Deletions cut 8 bases from V and 5 bases from J, with 25 bases between. The CDR3 runs to 16 residues. CDR3 amino acids: CASSFKRRDGGHEQYF. CDR3 in DNA: TGTGCCAGCTCATTTAAGAGGCGGGATGGGGGACACGAGCAGTACTTC.

This chain uses TRBV30 with TRBJ1-4; 8 bases are shared with TRBD1. V gave up 4 bases and J gave up 3 bases; unmatched junction bases: 4. Germline CDR1 and CDR2: GTSNPN and SVGIG (reference sequence). CDR3 size: 14 residues. CDR3 sequence: CAWNPGQANEKLFF. Written as DNA, the CDR3 is TGTGCCTGGAACCCGGGACAGGCTAATGAAAAACTGTTTTTT. Full variable domain (missing parts from reference TRBV30 and TRBJ1-4): SQTIHQWPATLVQPVGSPLSLECTVEGTSNPNLYWYRQAAGRGLQLLFYSVGIGQISSEVPQNLSASRPQDRQFILSSKKLLLSDSGFYLCAWNPGQANEKLFFGSGTQLSVL.

The chain carries TRBV9 and TRBJ2-3; D call uncertain. Germline V gives CDR1 SGDLS, CDR2 YYNGEE. The germline V and J ends were trimmed by 2 bases and 0 bases, with 7 bases remaining between them. The CDR3 sequence is 14 residues long. CDR3 bases: TGTGCCAGCAGCGTGGCGGCTAGCACAGATACGCAGTATTTT. Translation gives CASSVAASTDTQYF.

The genes are TRBV30 and TRBJ2-3, with 14 nucleotides matching TRBD2. The CDR3 length is 14 residues. The germline V gene encodes CDR1 GTSNPN and CDR2 SVGIG (reference sequence). V was clipped by 4 bases and J by 7 bases; unmatched bases: 4. The CDR3 loop reads CAWNGLAGGYTQYF. The CDR3, as DNA: TGTGCCTGGAACGGACTAGCGGGGGGATATACGCAGTATTTT. The full variable domain, completed using reference TRBV30 and TRBJ2-3, is SQTIHQWPATLVQPVGSPLSLECTVEGTSNPNLYWYRQAAGRGLQLLFYSVGIGQISSEVPQNLSASRPQDRQFILSSKKLLLSDSGFYLCAWNGLAGGYTQYFGPGTRLTVL.

This clone appeared a single time. V and J are TRBV5-6 and TRBJ1-2; 9 bases map to TRBD1. Germline V gene data show CDR1 as SGHDT and CDR2 as YYEEEE. Unmatched junction bases numbered 7, after V lost 0 bases and J lost 4 bases. The CDR3 covers 16 residues. The CDR3 bases are TGTGCCAGCAGCTTGGTCGGGACAGGGAGTGCCTATGGCTACACCTTC. Translated, it gives CASSLVGTGSAYGYTF.

The V gene is TRBV15, the J gene TRBJ2-3; TRBD1 agrees at 7 bases. The CDR3 extends over 17 amino acids. The trim removed 0 bases at V and 6 bases at J, leaving 12 bases unmatched. Germline V lookup: CDR1 LNHNV, CDR2 YYDKDF (reference sequence). The CDR3, as DNA: TGTGCCACCAGCAGAGAGAGGGAAGGGGGCTCGTCTGATACGCAGTATTTT. As protein: CATSREREGGSSDTQYF.

V is TRBV7-2 and J is TRBJ2-7, with 9 bases aligning to TRBD1. The CDR3 loop spans 17 amino acids. V lost 1 base to trimming and J lost 2 bases; unmatched junction nucleotides: 9. Germline V CDR1 and CDR2: SGHTA, FQGNSA. CDR3 nucleotide sequence: TGTGCCAGCAGCTTAGGCCCGGCGGACAGGGGTGCCTACGAGCAGTACTTC. The encoded protein is CASSLGPADRGAYEQYF.

The rearrangement uses TRBV9 and TRBJ2-1; 7 bases line up with TRBD2. V was clipped by 1 base and J by 3 bases; unmatched bases: 4. This CDR3 comprises 15 residues. Germline CDR1 and CDR2: SGDLS and YYNGEE. CDR3 amino acids: CASSVRGRDYNEQFF. The CDR3 bases are TGTGCCAGCAGCGTACGTGGGAGGGACTACAATGAGCAGTTCTTC.

This clone was counted at least ten times. In DNA, the CDR3 is TGTGCCAGTAGTTTGACAGTTCAAGAGACCCAGTACTTC. Its protein is CASSLTVQETQYF. This chain uses TRBV19 with TRBJ2-5, with D possibly TRBD1 on 5 matching bases. This CDR3 region has 13 residues. V was shortened by 5 bases and J by 2 bases, with 9 bases between the two germline ends. Germline V gene lookup returns CDR1 LNHDA and CDR2 SQIVND (reference sequence).

V is TRBV3-1 (or the pseudogene TRBV3-2) and J is TRBJ1-5; D is unresolved. This CDR3 spans 15 amino acids. The V end was cut by 4 bases, the J end by 4 bases, with 14 bases between. Germline V lookup: CDR1 LGHDT, CDR2 YNNKEL (reference sequence). For the CDR3, the DNA is TGTGCCAGCAGCCTAGGCTATAGCTTTAATCAGCCCCAGCATTTT. Protein product: CASSLGYSFNQPQHF.

This sequence joins TRBV6-5 and TRBJ2-3; maybe TRBD2 (6 bases). This CDR3 contains 14 residues. V lost 10 bases and J 8 bases, leaving 22 bases between the germline ends. The germline gives CDR1 MNHEY, CDR2 SVGAGI. The CDR3 DNA sequence: TGTGCCACCCGGGGACTCGTCCAACAATCTACGCAGTATTTT. Translating gives CATRGLVQQSTQYF.

This clone came up once. The genes are TRBV6-5 and TRBJ2-7, with 8 positions matching TRBD1. The length of the CDR3 is 12 residues. The V and J ends lost 9 bases and 5 bases, in that order; junction bases with no gene match: 6. Germline V lookup: CDR1 MNHEY, CDR2 SVGAGI. The CDR3 DNA sequence: TGTGCCAGTTATTTGGACAGGGACGAGCAGTACTTC. Its translation is CASYLDRDEQYF.

This chain connects TRBV18 to TRBJ2-2, with 10 bases identical to TRBD1. Germline assignment: CDR1 KGHSH and CDR2 LQKENI. The length of the CDR3 is 17 residues. V shed 4 bases and J 4 bases; nucleotides not matched to a gene: 9. In nucleotides, the CDR3 is TGTGCCAGCTCACTAAGCCCCCGGACAGGGGGCACCGGGGAGCTGTTTTTT. The encoded protein is CASSLSPRTGGTGELFF.

This clone was seen just once. The rearrangement links TRBV6-5 to TRBJ2-3; possibly TRBD2 for D (6 bases). The CDR3 has 14 residues. Trimming removed 6 bases at V and 5 bases at J, with 15 bases between. Germline V lookup: CDR1 MNHEY, CDR2 SVGAGI. The CDR3 protein is CASSFRRELDTQYF. The DNA of the CDR3 is TGTGCCAGCAGCTTCCGACGGGAGCTAGATACGCAGTATTTT.